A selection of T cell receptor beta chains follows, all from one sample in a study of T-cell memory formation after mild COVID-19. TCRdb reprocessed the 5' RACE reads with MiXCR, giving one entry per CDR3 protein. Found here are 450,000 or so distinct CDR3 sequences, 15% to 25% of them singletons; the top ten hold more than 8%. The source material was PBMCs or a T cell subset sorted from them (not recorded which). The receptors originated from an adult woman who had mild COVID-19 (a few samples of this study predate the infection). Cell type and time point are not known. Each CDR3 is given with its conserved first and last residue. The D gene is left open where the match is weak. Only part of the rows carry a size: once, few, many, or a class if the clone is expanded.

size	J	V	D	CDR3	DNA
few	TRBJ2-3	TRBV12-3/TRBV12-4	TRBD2	CASRFSGGSTDTQYF	TGTGCCAGCAGATTTAGCGGGGGGTCTACAGATACGCAGTATTTT
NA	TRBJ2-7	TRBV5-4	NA	CASSSQEFSSYEQYF	TGTGCCAGCAGCTCACAGGAATTTTCCTCCTACGAGCAGTACTTC
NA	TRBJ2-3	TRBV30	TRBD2	CAWTPGLAGEAPDTQYF	TGTGCCTGGACCCCGGGACTAGCGGGGGAAGCCCCAGATACGCAGTATTTT
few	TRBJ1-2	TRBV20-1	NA	CSATNRRLNYGYTF	TGCAGTGCTACGAACCGGAGGCTTAACTATGGCTACACCTTC
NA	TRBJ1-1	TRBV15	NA	CATRSGLGHEAFF	TGTGCCACCAGAAGCGGACTGGGACATGAAGCTTTCTTT
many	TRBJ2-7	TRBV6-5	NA	CASGQISSYEQYF	TGTGCCAGCGGACAGATTAGCTCCTACGAGCAGTACTTC
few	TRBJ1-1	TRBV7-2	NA	CASSHSSGMNTEAFF	TGTGCCAGCAGCCACAGCAGTGGGATGAACACTGAAGCTTTCTTT
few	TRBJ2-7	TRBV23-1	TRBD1	CASSRDLRQGPYEQYF	TGCGCCAGCAGTCGGGACCTTAGACAGGGCCCCTACGAGCAGTACTTC
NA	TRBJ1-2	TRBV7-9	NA	CAGQSLAGVEVYTF	TGTGCCGGTCAGTCCTTGGCAGGGGTCGAGGTCTACACCTTC
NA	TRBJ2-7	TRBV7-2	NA	CASSPISAGEYEQYF	TGTGCCAGCAGCCCCATTTCGGCAGGGGAATACGAGCAGTACTTC
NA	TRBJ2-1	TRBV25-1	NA	CASSEGWGALTYNEQFF	TGTGCCAGCAGTGAAGGTTGGGGGGCCCTAACCTACAATGAGCAGTTCTTC
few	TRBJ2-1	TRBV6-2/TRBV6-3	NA	CASTSGGNEQFF	TGTGCCAGCACGTCAGGGGGGAATGAGCAGTTCTTC
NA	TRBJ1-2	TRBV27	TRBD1	CASSRDWTGGYTF	TGTGCCAGCAGTAGAGACTGGACAGGTGGCTACACCTTC
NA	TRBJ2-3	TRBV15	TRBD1	CATSRDREGADPTDTQYF	TGTGCCACCAGCAGAGATCGTGAGGGGGCGGACCCCACAGATACGCAGTATTTT
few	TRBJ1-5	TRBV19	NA	CASSMAYSNQPQHF	TGTGCCAGTAGTATGGCCTATAGCAATCAGCCCCAGCATTTT
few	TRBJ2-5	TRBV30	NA	CAWSRAGVGTSSETQYF	TGTGCCTGGAGTAGGGCAGGGGTCGGGACAAGTTCGGAGACCCAGTACTTC
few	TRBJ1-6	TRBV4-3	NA	CASSLETEANSPLHF	TGCGCCAGCAGCCTTGAGACAGAGGCAAATTCACCCCTCCACTTT
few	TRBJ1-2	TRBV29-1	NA	CSVEPEGSVYGYTF	TGCAGCGTTGAACCCGAGGGGAGCGTCTATGGCTACACCTTC
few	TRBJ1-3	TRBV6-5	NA	CASSNLDSAPLGNTIYF	TGTGCCAGCAGTAACCTGGACAGCGCCCCTCTGGGAAACACCATATATTTT
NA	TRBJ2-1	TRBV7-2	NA	CASSPLFDSNEQFF	TGTGCCAGCAGCCCCCTTTTCGACTCCAATGAGCAGTTCTTC
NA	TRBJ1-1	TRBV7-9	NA	CASSPRARGFGMNTEAFF	TGTGCCAGCAGCCCGCGAGCAAGGGGCTTCGGGATGAACACTGAAGCTTTCTTT
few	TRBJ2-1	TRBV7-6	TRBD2	CASSHSQSGRQNEQFF	TGTGCCAGCAGCCACTCCCAATCCGGGAGGCAAAATGAGCAGTTCTTC
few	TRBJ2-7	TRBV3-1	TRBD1	CASSPPDRLSYEQYF	TGTGCCAGCAGCCCACCGGACAGGCTCTCCTACGAGCAGTACTTC
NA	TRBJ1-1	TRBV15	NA	CATSRDIRVFSDPAAFF	TGTGCCACCAGCAGAGATATTCGGGTTTTTAGCGATCCGGCAGCTTTCTTT
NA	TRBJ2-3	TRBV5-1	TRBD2	CASEIGGATDTQYF	TGCGCCAGCGAAATCGGGGGGGCCACAGATACGCAGTATTTT
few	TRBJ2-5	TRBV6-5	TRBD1	CASSYQIPGTGARETQYF	TGTGCCAGCAGTTACCAGATTCCCGGGACAGGGGCGAGGGAGACCCAGTACTTC
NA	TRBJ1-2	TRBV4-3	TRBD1	CASSPDRDRGYYGYTF	TGCGCCAGCAGCCCGGATCGGGACAGGGGTTACTATGGCTACACCTTC
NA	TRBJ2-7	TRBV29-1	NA	CSVVSRGRYEQYF	TGCAGCGTAGTCAGTCGGGGGCGGTACGAGCAGTACTTC
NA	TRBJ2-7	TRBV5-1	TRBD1	CASSLGQGPDEQYF	TGCGCCAGCAGTTTGGGACAGGGGCCGGACGAGCAGTACTTC
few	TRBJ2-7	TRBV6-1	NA	CASSENLPDRSYEQYF	TGTGCCAGCAGTGAAAACCTCCCGGACAGATCCTACGAGCAGTACTTC